The T cell receptor beta chain described here comes from a study of OX40 agonist ivuxolimab in advanced cancers. Study at large: Past anti-PD-1, anti-PD-L1 or anti-CTLA-4 therapy was accepted, and 40% to 45% had received some.

With respect to this clone: Its antigen is currently unknown.

This CDR3 region has 14 residues. The germline gives CDR1 MNHEY, CDR2 SMNVEV (reference sequence). J was trimmed by 6 bases and V by 2 bases; bases with no gene match: 2. Study conclusions and caveats: The antigens recognized by the expanded peripheral T cells, that is their antigen specificity, were not determined. Normalized expansion of T-cell clones was also low for some nonresponders.

This table comes from immunoSEQ multiplex PCR, and its TCRdb copy is limited to in-frame clones, with some not included. This table holds about 80,000 clones, approximately 94% found once. This chain links TRBV27 with TRBJ2-1; TRBD2 matches at 9 bases. The source material was CD4+ or CD8+ T cells sorted from blood, sampled in a trial of the OX40 agonist ivuxolimab. The TCR originated in an adult with an advanced solid tumor such as melanoma, head and neck, liver or kidney cancer. The chain's CDR3 is CASSLELAGNEQFF. The CDR3 DNA reads as TGTGCCAGCAGTTTAGAACTAGCGGGCAATGAGCAGTTCTTC.